Each of the 2 T cell receptor beta chains below was sequenced from the same sample in a study of T cells after yellow fever vaccination. One entry per CDR3 protein, called by TCRdb with MiXCR from the 5' RACE reads. Of 90,000 to 150,000 distinct CDR3 sequences in the sample, 7.2% are singletons; the top ten hold roughly 2.8%. This sample comprised CD4+ T cells sorted from PBMCs, obtained about 49 days after the first yellow fever vaccination. The receptors stem from a young man who received the YFV17D yellow fever vaccine.

This clonotype was seen repeatedly, ten times or more. V gene TRBV12-3 or TRBV12-4 combines with J gene TRBJ1-3; possibly TRBD1 for D (5 bases). This CDR3 has 15 amino acids. V lost 7 bases to trimming and J lost 0 bases, with 13 bases between them. CDR3 amino acids: CASNRQSSSGNTIYF. Here the CDR3 DNA reads TGTGCCAGCAATCGACAGTCGAGCTCTGGAAACACCATATATTTT.

Ten or more counts support this clonotype. For the CDR3, the DNA is TGCAGTGCCCCAGAGACCTCTGGGGCCAACGTCCTGACTTTC. This translates into CSAPETSGANVLTF. The genes are TRBV20-1 and TRBJ2-6; D uncertain. This CDR3 is built from 14 residues. V was cut by 6 bases and J by 0 bases, with 9 bases left in between. Looked up from germline, CDR1 is DFQATT and CDR2 is SNEGSKA (reference sequence).